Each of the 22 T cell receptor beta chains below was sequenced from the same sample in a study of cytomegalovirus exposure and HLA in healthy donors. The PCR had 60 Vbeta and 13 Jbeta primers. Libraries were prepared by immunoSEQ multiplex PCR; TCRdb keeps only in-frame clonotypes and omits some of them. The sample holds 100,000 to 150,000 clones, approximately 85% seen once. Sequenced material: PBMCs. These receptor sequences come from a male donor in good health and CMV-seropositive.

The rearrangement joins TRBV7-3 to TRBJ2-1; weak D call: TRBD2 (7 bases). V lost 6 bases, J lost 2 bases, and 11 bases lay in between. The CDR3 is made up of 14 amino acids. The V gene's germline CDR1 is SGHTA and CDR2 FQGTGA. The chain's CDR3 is CASRGAGAYNEQFF. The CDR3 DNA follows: TGTGCCAGCAGGGGGGCGGGGGCCTACAATGAGCAGTTCTTC.

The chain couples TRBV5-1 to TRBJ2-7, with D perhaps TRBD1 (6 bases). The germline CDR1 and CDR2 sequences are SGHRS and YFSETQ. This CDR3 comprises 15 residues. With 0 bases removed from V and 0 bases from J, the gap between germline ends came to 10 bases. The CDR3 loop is CASSLGDTSSYEQYF. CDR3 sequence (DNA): TGCGCCAGCAGCTTGGGGGACACTAGCTCCTACGAGCAGTACTTC. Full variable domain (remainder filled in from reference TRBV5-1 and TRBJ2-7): KAGVTQTPRYLIKTRGQQVTLSCSPISGHRSVSWYQQTPGQGLQFLFEYFSETQRNKGNFPGRFSGRQFSNSRSEMNVSTLELGDSALYLCASSLGDTSSYEQYFGPGTRLTVT.

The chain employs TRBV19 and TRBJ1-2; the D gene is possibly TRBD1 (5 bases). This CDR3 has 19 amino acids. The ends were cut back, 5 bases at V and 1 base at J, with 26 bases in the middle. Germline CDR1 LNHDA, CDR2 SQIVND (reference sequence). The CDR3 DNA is TGTGCCAGTAGTCCGACGGAGAGTCTTAGGGGAAGGATTAACTATGGCTACACCTTC. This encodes CASSPTESLRGRINYGYTF.

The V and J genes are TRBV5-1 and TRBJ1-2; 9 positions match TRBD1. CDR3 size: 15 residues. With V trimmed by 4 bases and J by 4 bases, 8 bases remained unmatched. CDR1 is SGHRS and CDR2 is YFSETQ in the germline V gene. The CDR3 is CASSLRTGEGYGYTF. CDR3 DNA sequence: TGCGCCAGCAGCCTAAGGACAGGGGAAGGCTATGGCTACACCTTC.

For the CDR3, the DNA is TGTGCCAGCAGCTCAGGACAGGGCCCCTACAATGAGCAGTTCTTC. Translation gives CASSSGQGPYNEQFF. This chain uses TRBV11-3 with TRBJ2-1; the match to TRBD1 covers 8 bases. V was pared by 4 bases and J by 2 bases, with 4 bases of the junction left unmatched. CDR3 length equals 15 residues. Germline V CDR1 and CDR2: SGHNT, YENEEA.

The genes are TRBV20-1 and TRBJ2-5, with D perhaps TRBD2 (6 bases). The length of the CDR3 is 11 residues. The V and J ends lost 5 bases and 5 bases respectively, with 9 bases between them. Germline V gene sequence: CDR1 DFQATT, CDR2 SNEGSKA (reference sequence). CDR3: CSALAVETQYF. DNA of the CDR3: TGCAGTGCTTTAGCGGTGGAGACCCAGTACTTC.

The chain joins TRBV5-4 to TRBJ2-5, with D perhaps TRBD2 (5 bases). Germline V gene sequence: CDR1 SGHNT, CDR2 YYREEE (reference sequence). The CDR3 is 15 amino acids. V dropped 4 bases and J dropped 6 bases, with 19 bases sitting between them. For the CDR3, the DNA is TGTGCCAGCAGCCCCCCGGGGTACGGTCTAAAGACCCAGTACTTC. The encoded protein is CASSPPGYGLKTQYF. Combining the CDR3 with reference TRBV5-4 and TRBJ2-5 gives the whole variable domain ETGVTQSPTHLIKTRGQQVTLRCSSQSGHNTVSWYQQALGQGPQFIFQYYREEENGRGNFPPRFSGLQFPNYSSELNVNALELDDSALYLCASSPPGYGLKTQYFGPGTRLLVL.

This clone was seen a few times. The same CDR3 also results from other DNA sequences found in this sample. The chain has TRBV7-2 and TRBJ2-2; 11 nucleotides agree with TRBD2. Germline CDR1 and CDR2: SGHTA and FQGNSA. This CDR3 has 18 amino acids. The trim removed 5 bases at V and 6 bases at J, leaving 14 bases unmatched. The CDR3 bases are TGTGCCAGCAGCCGCAGTAGCGGGAGGGGGGAGATGGCCGGGGAGCTGTTTTTT. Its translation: CASSRSSGRGEMAGELFF.

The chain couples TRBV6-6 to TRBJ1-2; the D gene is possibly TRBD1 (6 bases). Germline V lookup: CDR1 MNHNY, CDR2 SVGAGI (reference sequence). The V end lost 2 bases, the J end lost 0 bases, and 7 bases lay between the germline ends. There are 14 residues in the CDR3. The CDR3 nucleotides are TGTGCCAGCAGTTACGGACAGACTAACTATGGCTACACCTTC. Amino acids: CASSYGQTNYGYTF.

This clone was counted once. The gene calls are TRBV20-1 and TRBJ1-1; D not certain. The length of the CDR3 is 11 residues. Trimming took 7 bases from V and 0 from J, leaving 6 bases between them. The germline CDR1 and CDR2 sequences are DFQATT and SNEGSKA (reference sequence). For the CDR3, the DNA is TGCAGTGGGGAGCTGAACACTGAAGCTTTCTTT. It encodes CSGELNTEAFF.

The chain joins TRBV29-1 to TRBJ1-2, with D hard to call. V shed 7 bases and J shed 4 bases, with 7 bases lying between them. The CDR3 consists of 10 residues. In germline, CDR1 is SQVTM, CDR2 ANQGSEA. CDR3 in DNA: TGCAGCGCCCTCTTCTATGGCTACACCTTC. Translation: CSALFYGYTF.

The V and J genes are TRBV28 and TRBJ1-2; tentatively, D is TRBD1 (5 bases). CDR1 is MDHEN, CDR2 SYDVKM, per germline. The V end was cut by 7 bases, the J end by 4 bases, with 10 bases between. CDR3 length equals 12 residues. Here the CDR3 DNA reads TGTGCCAGCATGACGACAGCCTATGGCTACACCTTC. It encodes CASMTTAYGYTF.

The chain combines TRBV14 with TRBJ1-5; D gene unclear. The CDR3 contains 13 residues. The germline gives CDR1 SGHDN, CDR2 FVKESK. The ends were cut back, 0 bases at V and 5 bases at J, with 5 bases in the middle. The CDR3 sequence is CASSQESDQPQHF. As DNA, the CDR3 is TGTGCCAGCAGCCAAGAAAGCGATCAGCCCCAGCATTTT.

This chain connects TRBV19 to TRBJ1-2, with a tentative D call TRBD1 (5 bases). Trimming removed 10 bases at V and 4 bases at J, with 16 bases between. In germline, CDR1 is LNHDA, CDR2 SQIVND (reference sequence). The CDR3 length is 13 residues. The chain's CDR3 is CATAQDRRYGYTF. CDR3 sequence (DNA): TGTGCCACCGCGCAAGACAGACGCTATGGCTACACCTTC.

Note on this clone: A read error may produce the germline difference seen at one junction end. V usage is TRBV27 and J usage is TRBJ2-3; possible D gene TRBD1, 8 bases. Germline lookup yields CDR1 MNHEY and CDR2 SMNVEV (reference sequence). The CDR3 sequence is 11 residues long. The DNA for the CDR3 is TGTGCCAGCAGCCGGGGGGACAGGATACATTTT. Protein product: CASSRGDRIHF.

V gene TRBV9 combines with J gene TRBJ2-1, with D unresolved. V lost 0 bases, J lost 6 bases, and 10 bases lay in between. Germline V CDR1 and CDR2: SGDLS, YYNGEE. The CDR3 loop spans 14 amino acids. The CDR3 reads CASSVAPLRNEQFF. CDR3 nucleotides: TGTGCCAGCAGCGTAGCCCCCCTGCGCAATGAGCAGTTCTTC.

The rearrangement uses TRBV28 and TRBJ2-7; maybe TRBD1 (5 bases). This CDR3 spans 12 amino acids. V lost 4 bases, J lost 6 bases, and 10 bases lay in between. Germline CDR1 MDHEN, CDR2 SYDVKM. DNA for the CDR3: TGTGCCAGCAGTTCGCCAGGGTTCGAGCAGTACTTC. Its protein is CASSSPGFEQYF.

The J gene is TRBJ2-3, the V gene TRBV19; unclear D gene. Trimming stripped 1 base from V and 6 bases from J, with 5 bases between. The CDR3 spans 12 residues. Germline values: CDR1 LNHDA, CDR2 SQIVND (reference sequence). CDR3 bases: TGTGCCAGTAGTATAGCCGCGGATACGCAGTATTTT. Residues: CASSIAADTQYF.

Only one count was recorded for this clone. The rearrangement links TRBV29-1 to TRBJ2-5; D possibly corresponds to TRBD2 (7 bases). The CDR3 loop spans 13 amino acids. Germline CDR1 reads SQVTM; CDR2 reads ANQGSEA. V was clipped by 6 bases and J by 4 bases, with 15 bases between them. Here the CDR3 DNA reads TGCAGCGTGGACGGGGGGCGCATAGAGACCCAGTACTTC. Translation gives CSVDGGRIETQYF.

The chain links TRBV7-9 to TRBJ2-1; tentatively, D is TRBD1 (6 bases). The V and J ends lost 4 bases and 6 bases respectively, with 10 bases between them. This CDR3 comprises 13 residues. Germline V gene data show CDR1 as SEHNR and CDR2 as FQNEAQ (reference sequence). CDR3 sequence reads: CASSWTEPNEQFF. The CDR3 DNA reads TGTGCCAGCAGCTGGACAGAACCCAATGAGCAGTTCTTC. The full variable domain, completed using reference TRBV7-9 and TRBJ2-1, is DTGVSQNPRHKITKRGQNVTFRCDPISEHNRLYWYRQTLGQGPEFLTYFQNEAQLEKSRLLSDRFSAERPKGSFSTLEIQRTEQGDSAMYLCASSWTEPNEQFFGPGTRLTVL.

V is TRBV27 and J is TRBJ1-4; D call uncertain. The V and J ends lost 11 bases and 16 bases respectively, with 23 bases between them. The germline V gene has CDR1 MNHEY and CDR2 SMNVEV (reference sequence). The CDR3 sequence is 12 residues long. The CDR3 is CAHPDSCEGRFF. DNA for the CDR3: TGTGCCCACCCGGACTCTTGTGAAGGTCGGTTTTTT. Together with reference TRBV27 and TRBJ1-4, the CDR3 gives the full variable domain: EAQVTQNPRYLITVTGKKLTVTCSQNMNHEYMSWYRQDPGLGLRQIYYSMNVEVTDKGDVPEGYKVSRKEKRNFPLILESPSPNQTSLYFCAHPDSCEGRFFGSGTQLSVL.

CDR3: CASSDGIWWEYF. CDR3 nucleotide sequence: TGTGCCAGCAGTGACGGGATCTGGTGGGAGTATTTT. This rearrangement joins TRBV28 to TRBJ2-3; D perhaps matches TRBD2 (5 bases). The germline V and J ends were trimmed by 5 bases and 13 bases, with 16 bases remaining between them. From germline, CDR1 is MDHEN and CDR2 SYDVKM. The CDR3 totals 12 residues.